The 25 T cell receptor beta chains below were found in one sample sequenced in a study of T cells in localized non-small cell lung cancer. Libraries were prepared by immunoSEQ multiplex PCR; TCRdb keeps only in-frame clonotypes and omits some of them. The table shows about 5,200 clones, with approximately 33% occurring only once. The specimen comprised lung tumor tissue, sampled before any cancer treatment. The receptors were sampled from a female donor older than 55 with stage I lung adenocarcinoma.

The chain combines TRBV6-8 with TRBJ2-7; D is perhaps TRBD2 (5 bases). Looked up from germline, CDR1 is MNHGY and CDR2 is SAAAGT. V lost 8 bases and J 2 bases, leaving 13 bases between the germline ends. The CDR3 has 13 amino acids. CDR3 protein: CASEGRATYEQYF. In DNA, the CDR3 is TGTGCCAGCGAAGGGCGGGCTACCTACGAGCAGTACTTC.

J is TRBJ1-6 and V is TRBV19; no reliable D call. Trimming removed 4 bases at V and 2 bases at J, with 6 bases between. Germline V gives CDR1 LNHDA, CDR2 SQIVND (reference sequence). The CDR3 is made up of 14 amino acids. CDR3: CASSKQPYNSPLHF. DNA of the CDR3: TGTGCCAGTAGTAAACAGCCCTATAATTCACCCCTCCACTTT.

V is TRBV19 and J is TRBJ1-1, with no clear D. CDR1 and CDR2 (germline): LNHDA, SQIVND (reference sequence). CDR3 size: 15 residues. The V end lost 1 base, the J end lost 0 bases, and 9 bases lay between the germline ends. In DNA form, the CDR3 reads TGTGCCAGTAGTATAGGTTTCGGAATGAACACTGAAGCTTTCTTT. Protein product: CASSIGFGMNTEAFF. The full variable domain, rest sourced from reference TRBV19 and TRBJ1-1, is DGGITQSPKYLFRKEGQNVTLSCEQNLNHDAMYWYRQDPGQGLRLIYYSQIVNDFQKGDIAEGYSVSREKKESFPLTVTSAQKNPTAFYLCASSIGFGMNTEAFFGQGTRLTVV.

This chain connects TRBV19 to TRBJ1-2; TRBD1 is a possible D gene (5 bases). Germline CDR1 and CDR2: LNHDA and SQIVND (reference sequence). Between the trimmed V and J ends, which lost 3 bases and 3 bases, there was a span of 14 bases. There are 15 residues in the CDR3. The CDR3 reads CASSIEALGDYGYTF. CDR3 coding DNA: TGTGCCAGTAGTATCGAAGCTTTAGGGGACTATGGCTACACCTTC.

A few counts support this clone. The V gene is TRBV11-3, the J gene TRBJ1-1; tentative D call: TRBD1 (6 bases). Between the trimmed V and J ends, which lost 6 bases and 4 bases, there was a span of 21 bases. This CDR3 has 16 residues. Germline loops: CDR1 SGHNT, CDR2 YENEEA. This chain's CDR3 is CASRLEGGVWPTEAFF. For the CDR3, the DNA is TGTGCCAGCAGACTCGAGGGGGGTGTCTGGCCCACTGAAGCTTTCTTT.

This clone was recorded a few times. The chain is built from TRBV6-8 and TRBJ2-2; D is uncertain. V shed 6 bases and J shed 7 bases, with 9 bases lying between them. The CDR3 runs to 12 residues. Germline V CDR1 and CDR2: MNHGY, SAAAGT. CDR3 protein: CASRSFVGELFF. The CDR3 DNA reads TGTGCCAGCAGAAGCTTCGTCGGGGAGCTGTTTTTT.

The chain joins TRBV30 to TRBJ1-4, with 9 bases fitting TRBD1. The CDR3 extends over 14 amino acids. J lost 7 bases, V lost 2 bases, and 5 bases had no gene match. CDR1 is GTSNPN and CDR2 is SVGIG in the germline V gene (reference sequence). The CDR3 coding sequence is TGTGCCTGGAGTTACAGGGGGCGTAGTGAAAAACTGTTTTTT. Amino acid sequence: CAWSYRGRSEKLFF.

The table lists this clone with a few counts. V is TRBV19 and J is TRBJ2-1; D remains ambiguous. CDR1 and CDR2 from the germline V gene are LNHDA and SQIVND (reference sequence). V dropped 7 bases and J dropped 8 bases, with 15 bases sitting between them. The CDR3 sequence is 13 residues long. The DNA for the CDR3 is TGTGCCAGTAACCGTCGAGCGAAAGATGAGCAGTTCTTC. It is translated as CASNRRAKDEQFF.

V is TRBV30 and J is TRBJ1-6; D unresolved. The CDR3 contains 12 residues. Between the trimmed V and J ends, which lost 5 bases and 0 bases, there was a span of 2 bases. Germline values: CDR1 GTSNPN, CDR2 SVGIG (reference sequence). In nucleotides, the CDR3 is TGTGCCTGGGGCTCCTATAATTCACCCCTCCACTTT. As protein: CAWGSYNSPLHF.

The V call is TRBV30, the J call TRBJ1-4; maybe TRBD1 (5 bases). Trimming left V 0 bases short and J 8 bases short, with 10 bases between. The CDR3 totals 13 residues. Germline V gene data show CDR1 as GTSNPN and CDR2 as SVGIG (reference sequence). The CDR3 DNA sequence: TGTGCCTGGAGTGTAGCGGAGGGGGAAAAACTGTTTTTT. It codes for CAWSVAEGEKLFF. The full variable domain, with the rest looked up from reference TRBV30 and TRBJ1-4, is SQTIHQWPATLVQPVGSPLSLECTVEGTSNPNLYWYRQAAGRGLQLLFYSVGIGQISSEVPQNLSASRPQDRQFILSSKKLLLSDSGFYLCAWSVAEGEKLFFGSGTQLSVL.

J is TRBJ2-2 and V is TRBV6-8; no clear D gene. V was trimmed by 6 bases and J by 0 bases, leaving 8 bases between them. The CDR3 has 14 amino acids. Germline CDR1 reads MNHGY; CDR2 reads SAAAGT. The CDR3 protein is CASRADTNTGELFF. The CDR3, as DNA: TGTGCCAGCAGAGCAGACACGAACACCGGGGAGCTGTTTTTT.

This clone was picked up a small number of times. The CDR3 DNA reads TGCGCCAGCAGCCAAGACCTTGAGGCCAACTACGAGCAGTACTTC. This encodes CASSQDLEANYEQYF. The V and J genes are TRBV4-1 and TRBJ2-7; D is unresolved. The germline CDR1 and CDR2 sequences are MGHRA and YSYEKL. The CDR3 totals 15 residues. V dropped 0 bases and J dropped 3 bases, with 12 bases sitting between them.

The J gene is TRBJ2-1, the V gene TRBV29-1; 12 nucleotides line up with TRBD2. The CDR3 extends over 21 amino acids. Germline values: CDR1 SQVTM, CDR2 ANQGSEA. J lost 1 base, V lost 3 bases, and 19 bases had no gene match. The CDR3 DNA reads as TGCAGCGTTGAGCCATGGGCCTGGGCTAGCGGGGGGGTCCGATCCTACAATGAGCAGTTCTTC. As protein: CSVEPWAWASGGVRSYNEQFF.

This clone has only a few counts. The chain carries TRBV5-1 and TRBJ1-1; the match to TRBD1 covers 10 bases. CDR3 length: 15 residues. Germline CDR1 is SGHRS and CDR2 is YFSETQ. The J segment lost 3 bases and the V segment lost 4 bases, leaving 6 bases of the junction unmatched. The CDR3 here is CASSRSGTGDTEAFF. The CDR3 bases are TGCGCCAGCAGCCGCTCCGGGACAGGGGACACTGAAGCTTTCTTT.

This sequence joins TRBV19 and TRBJ1-2, with 12 bases that match TRBD1. Per the germline V gene, CDR1 is LNHDA and CDR2 is SQIVND (reference sequence). The J segment lost 7 bases and the V segment lost 5 bases, leaving 8 bases of the junction unmatched. The CDR3 is 15 amino acids. CDR3 residues: CASSLTGTGGTGYTF. CDR3 coding DNA: TGTGCCAGTAGTTTAACCGGGACAGGGGGCACTGGCTACACCTTC.

The count of this clone is one. The chain couples TRBV5-1 to TRBJ2-1; D gene unclear. The CDR3 is 14 amino acids. V was pared by 0 bases and J by 6 bases, with 10 bases between. The germline V gene encodes CDR1 SGHRS and CDR2 YFSETQ. The CDR3 spells CASSLGGSSNEQFF. In nucleotides, the CDR3 is TGCGCCAGCAGCTTGGGGGGTTCGAGCAATGAGCAGTTCTTC.

This clone occurred a few times. The chain combines TRBV6-8 with TRBJ2-5, with D possibly TRBD2 on 6 matching bases. From germline, CDR1 is MNHGY and CDR2 SAAAGT. The CDR3 has 13 residues. V shed 5 bases and J shed 3 bases, with 10 bases lying between them. The CDR3 is CASSRTTKETQYF. DNA of the CDR3: TGTGCCAGCAGTCGGACTACCAAAGAGACCCAGTACTTC.

Relative to its sample, this clone is medium-sized. This chain connects TRBV6-8 to TRBJ1-3; a possible D gene is TRBD1 (5 bases). V gave up 8 bases and J gave up 0 bases, with 20 bases separating them. Looked up from germline, CDR1 is MNHGY and CDR2 is SAAAGT. The CDR3 is 17 residues long. CDR3 residues: CASSAQGWTNSGNTIYF. CDR3 in DNA: TGTGCCAGCTCCGCGCAGGGATGGACAAACTCTGGAAACACCATATATTTT.

The chain couples TRBV28 to TRBJ1-3, with 10 bases matching TRBD1. V lost 6 bases, J lost 4 bases, and 9 bases stayed unmatched. This CDR3 has 16 amino acids. The germline V gene has CDR1 MDHEN and CDR2 SYDVKM. The DNA for the CDR3 is TGTGCCAGCAGCAGCGGGACAGGGGCCGGAGGAAACACCATATATTTT. The encoded protein is CASSSGTGAGGNTIYF.

The chain employs TRBV11-3 and TRBJ1-2, with 7 bases identical to TRBD1. V shed 5 bases, J shed 2 bases, and the junction held 5 bases outside the gene matches. Germline V gene lookup returns CDR1 SGHNT and CDR2 YENEEA. The CDR3 has 14 residues. The CDR3 protein is CASSVTTGNYGYTF. In DNA form, the CDR3 reads TGTGCCAGCAGCGTCACGACAGGGAACTATGGCTACACCTTC.

This clone was detected only a few times. V gene TRBV7-6 combines with J gene TRBJ2-1, with TRBD1 identical over 9 bases. Germline CDR1 reads SGHVS; CDR2 reads FNYEAQ. Trimming at V came to 1 base and at J to 6 bases, leaving 4 bases not matched to a gene. This CDR3 region has 15 residues. The CDR3 region is CASSLDGTGTNEQFF. The CDR3 DNA follows: TGTGCCAGCAGCTTAGATGGGACAGGGACCAATGAGCAGTTCTTC.

This chain links TRBV11-3 with TRBJ2-4; D is possibly TRBD2 (5 bases). CDR1 and CDR2 from the germline V gene are SGHNT and YENEEA. The CDR3 has 16 residues. The V end was cut by 3 bases, the J end by 2 bases, with 14 bases between. CDR3 sequence (DNA): TGTGCCAGCAGCTTGTCGACTAAGGGAACCAAAAACATTCAGTACTTC. Amino acids: CASSLSTKGTKNIQYF.

This clone has a handful of counts. This chain uses TRBV9 with TRBJ2-5; D may correspond to TRBD1 or TRBD2 (6 bases each). The CDR3 is 14 residues long. Germline loops: CDR1 SGDLS, CDR2 YYNGEE. Trimming cost V 6 bases and J 5 bases, with 17 bases left between them. CDR3 in amino acids: CASTSGGRGETQYF. Here the CDR3 DNA reads TGTGCCAGCACCTCCGGGGGCCGGGGGGAGACCCAGTACTTC.

The chain uses TRBV5-1 and TRBJ1-2; 11 bases align to TRBD1. Losses at the gene ends were 2 bases for V and 7 bases for J; bases not matched to a gene: 13. The CDR3 extends over 17 amino acids. Germline V gene sequence: CDR1 SGHRS, CDR2 YFSETQ. The chain's CDR3 is CASSLITSGQGESGYTF. The CDR3 nucleotides read TGCGCCAGCAGCTTAATAACCTCGGGACAGGGGGAGAGTGGCTACACCTTC.

V usage is TRBV30 and J usage is TRBJ2-1, with D perhaps assigned TRBD1 or TRBD2 (6 bases each). Germline V gene data show CDR1 as GTSNPN and CDR2 as SVGIG (reference sequence). Trimming took 2 bases from V and 6 from J, leaving 8 bases between them. The CDR3 extends over 12 amino acids. The DNA for the CDR3 is TGTGCCTGGAGTTGGGGGGCCAATGAGCAGTTCTTC. Translating gives CAWSWGANEQFF. The entire variable domain, with the rest obtained from reference TRBV30 and TRBJ2-1, is as follows: SQTIHQWPATLVQPVGSPLSLECTVEGTSNPNLYWYRQAAGRGLQLLFYSVGIGQISSEVPQNLSASRPQDRQFILSSKKLLLSDSGFYLCAWSWGANEQFFGPGTRLTVL.